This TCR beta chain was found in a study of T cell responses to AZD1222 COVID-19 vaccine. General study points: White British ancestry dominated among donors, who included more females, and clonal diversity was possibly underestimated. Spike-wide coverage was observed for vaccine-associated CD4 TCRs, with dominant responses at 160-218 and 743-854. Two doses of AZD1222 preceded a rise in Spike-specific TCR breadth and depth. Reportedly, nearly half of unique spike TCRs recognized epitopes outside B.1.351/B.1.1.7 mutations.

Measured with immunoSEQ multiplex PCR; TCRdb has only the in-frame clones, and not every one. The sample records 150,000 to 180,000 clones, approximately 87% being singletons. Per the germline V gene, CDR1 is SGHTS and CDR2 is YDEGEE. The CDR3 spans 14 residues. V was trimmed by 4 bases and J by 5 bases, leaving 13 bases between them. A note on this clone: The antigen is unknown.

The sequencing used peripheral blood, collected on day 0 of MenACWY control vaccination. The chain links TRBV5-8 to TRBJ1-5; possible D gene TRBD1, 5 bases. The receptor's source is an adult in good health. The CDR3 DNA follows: TGTGCCAGCAGCACCGGGACCTTCCATCAGCCCCAGCATTTT. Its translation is CASSTGTFHQPQHF. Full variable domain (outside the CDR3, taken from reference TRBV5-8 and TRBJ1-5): EAGVTQSPTHLIKTRGQQATLRCSPISGHTSVYWYQQALGLGLQFLLWYDEGEERNRGNFPPRFSGRQFPNYSSELNVNALELEDSALYLCASSTGTFHQPQHFGDGTRLSIL.